Listed here are 20 T cell receptor beta chains from one sample, sequenced in a study of T cell repertoires in cytomegalovirus infection. From the reads, TCRdb called clonotypes with MiXCR, one entry per CDR3 protein. The data show roughly 760,000 distinct CDR3 sequences, 35% to 40% seen once. The sequenced material came from PBMCs. The receptors here all came from a human donor in good health (CMV status not recorded). Some clones in this sample may be carry-over from other donors' samples.

This clonotype was counted a few times. This chain links TRBV2 with TRBJ1-1; D not certain. The germline V gene encodes CDR1 SNHLY and CDR2 FYNNEI. Between the trimmed V and J ends, which lost 7 bases and 1 base, there was a span of 10 bases. The CDR3 extends over 13 amino acids. The CDR3 loop reads CASTRLENTEAFF. CDR3 DNA sequence: TGTGCCAGCACCAGGCTGGAGAACACTGAAGCTTTCTTT. Full variable domain (remainder filled in from reference TRBV2 and TRBJ1-1): EPEVTQTPSHQVTQMGQEVILRCVPISNHLYFYWYRQILGQKVEFLVSFYNNEISEKSEIFDDQFSVERPDGSNFTLKIRSTKLEDSAMYFCASTRLENTEAFFGQGTRLTVV.

V gene TRBV7-6 combines with J gene TRBJ2-2; 7 positions match TRBD2. This CDR3 comprises 14 residues. CDR1 and CDR2 (germline): SGHVS, FNYEAQ. Losses at the gene ends were 5 bases for V and 3 bases for J; bases not matched to a gene: 3. CDR3 in DNA: TGTGCCAGCAGCACCCGGGGGGACACCGGGGAGCTGTTTTTT. Translation gives CASSTRGDTGELFF.

The chain recombines TRBV5-1 with TRBJ1-5; the D is unclear. This CDR3 is built from 15 residues. Germline-derived CDR1 and CDR2 are SGHRS and YFSETQ. V was cut by 4 bases and J by 7 bases, with 18 bases left in between. The CDR3 DNA is TGCGCCAGCAGCCCGGATCCCGGGATGGGCCAGCCCCAGCATTTT. Its protein is CASSPDPGMGQPQHF.

This clonotype was seen more than once but under ten times. V is TRBV28 and J is TRBJ2-1; weak D call: TRBD2 (6 bases). The CDR3 covers 15 residues. Germline loops: CDR1 MDHEN, CDR2 SYDVKM. The V end lost 4 bases, the J end lost 3 bases, and 13 bases lay between the germline ends. The CDR3: CASSSGVGLYNEQFF. DNA for the CDR3: TGTGCCAGCAGTTCGGGAGTCGGGCTCTACAATGAGCAGTTCTTC.

This clonotype was found many times. The V call is TRBV7-2, the J call TRBJ2-5, with no clear D. The CDR3 runs to 15 residues. The germline V and J ends were trimmed by 1 base and 2 bases, with 11 bases remaining between them. Germline CDR1 and CDR2: SGHTA and FQGNSA. CDR3: CASSLGSLDQETQYF. Written as DNA, the CDR3 is TGTGCCAGCAGCTTAGGGAGCCTGGATCAAGAGACCCAGTACTTC.

This chain uses TRBV20-1 with TRBJ2-5; TRBD1 aligns across 7 bases. The germline V gene has CDR1 DFQATT and CDR2 SNEGSKA (reference sequence). Germline trimming cut 3 bases from V and 7 bases from J; bases unmatched to any gene: 2. CDR3 length: 11 amino acids. The CDR3 reads CSARAGGTQYF. DNA of the CDR3: TGCAGTGCTAGGGCAGGGGGGACCCAGTACTTC.

This clonotype was seen a handful of times. J is TRBJ2-7 and V is TRBV18; D gene ambiguous. V was pared by 2 bases and J by 0 bases, with 8 bases between. Germline-derived CDR1 and CDR2 are KGHSH and LQKENI. This CDR3 is built from 14 residues. CDR3 loop: CASSPTTGSYEQYF. The CDR3 DNA reads TGTGCCAGCTCACCAACTACTGGCTCCTACGAGCAGTACTTC.

This clonotype showed up just a few times. The J gene is TRBJ2-1, the V gene TRBV12-3 or TRBV12-4, with unresolved D. The CDR3 extends over 14 amino acids. Trimming pared 3 bases from V and 4 bases from J, leaving 10 bases between. CDR3 DNA: TGTGCCAGCAGTTTGTTAGGGTGGTACAATGAGCAGTTCTTC. This translates into CASSLLGWYNEQFF.

J is TRBJ2-3 and V is TRBV6-1; 9 positions agree with TRBD2. The CDR3 is made up of 15 amino acids. Germline V gene lookup returns CDR1 MNHNS and CDR2 SASEGT. The J segment lost 1 base and the V segment lost 6 bases, leaving 5 bases of the junction unmatched. CDR3 region: CASRSAGGGTDTQYF. As DNA, the CDR3 is TGTGCCAGCAGGTCAGCGGGGGGAGGCACAGATACGCAGTATTTT.

This chain connects TRBV29-1 to TRBJ1-2; perhaps TRBD1 as D (5 bases). CDR3 size: 12 residues. Trimming left V 1 base short and J 5 bases short, with 8 bases between. CDR1 SQVTM and CDR2 ANQGSEA come from the germline V gene. The CDR3 DNA sequence: TGCAGCGTTGAAGGGGGCCTGTATGGCTACACCTTC. Amino acid sequence: CSVEGGLYGYTF.

This chain joins TRBV20-1 and TRBJ2-2, with 9 positions matching TRBD2. Germline lookup yields CDR1 DFQATT and CDR2 SNEGSKA (reference sequence). V shed 0 bases and J 3 bases; nucleotides not matched to a gene: 8. The CDR3 loop spans 17 amino acids. The CDR3 protein is CSARDLFGGRDTGELFF. The DNA for the CDR3 is TGCAGTGCTAGAGATCTGTTCGGCGGGAGGGACACCGGGGAGCTGTTTTTT.

In this sample, this clonotype turned up many times. V and J are TRBV28 and TRBJ1-2; no clear D gene. Germline-derived CDR1 and CDR2 are MDHEN and SYDVKM. V was clipped by 6 bases and J by 0 bases, with 8 bases between them. This CDR3 comprises 13 residues. CDR3 amino acids: CASSGKANYGYTF. The CDR3 DNA sequence: TGTGCCAGCAGCGGGAAAGCTAACTATGGCTACACCTTC.

V usage is TRBV20-1 and J usage is TRBJ1-1; D gene ambiguous. Germline values: CDR1 DFQATT, CDR2 SNEGSKA (reference sequence). This CDR3 is 16 amino acids long. Trimming cost V 0 bases and J 1 base, with 15 bases left between them. CDR3 DNA sequence: TGCAGTGCTAGAGATAACCAAGGGTCCCAGAACACTGAAGCTTTCTTT. Residues: CSARDNQGSQNTEAFF.

This clonotype appeared a few times. The V gene is TRBV28, the J gene TRBJ2-7; either TRBD1 or TRBD2 may fit D (5 bases each). Trimming stripped 6 bases from V and 3 bases from J, with 18 bases between. The CDR3 contains 15 residues. Germline V lookup: CDR1 MDHEN, CDR2 SYDVKM. Written as DNA, the CDR3 is TGTGCCAGCAGCCCAGGGATCGCGGGCCACTACGAGCAGTACTTC. It is translated as CASSPGIAGHYEQYF. Full variable domain (missing parts from reference TRBV28 and TRBJ2-7): DVKVTQSSRYLVKRTGEKVFLECVQDMDHENMFWYRQDPGLGLRLIYFSYDVKMKEKGDIPEGYSVSREKKERFSLILESASTNQTSMYLCASSPGIAGHYEQYFGPGTRLTVT.

V usage is TRBV6-1 and J usage is TRBJ1-1; D unclear. CDR1 and CDR2 from the germline V gene are MNHNS and SASEGT. Trimming took 7 bases from V and 7 from J, leaving 16 bases between them. The CDR3 runs 13 residues. The CDR3 DNA is TGTGCCAGCACTCAGGTGGTGGGCTATGAAGCTTTCTTT. Protein sequence: CASTQVVGYEAFF.

The rearrangement joins TRBV28 to TRBJ2-6; the match to TRBD1 covers 10 bases. The CDR3 is 19 residues long. In germline, CDR1 is MDHEN, CDR2 SYDVKM. The V segment lost 6 bases and the J segment 3 bases; nucleotides outside the gene matches: 14. This CDR3 reads CASRTTPGQGSNGANVLTF. CDR3 nucleotide sequence: TGTGCCAGCAGAACAACACCGGGACAGGGGTCCAATGGGGCCAACGTCCTGACTTTC.

This clonotype has a count of ten or more. The chain couples TRBV7-2 to TRBJ2-5; tentative D call: TRBD1 (5 bases). The CDR3 runs to 15 residues. V lost 5 bases and J 4 bases, leaving 17 bases between the germline ends. CDR1 is SGHTA and CDR2 is FQGNSA in the germline V gene. CDR3 in amino acids: CASSPPRAVGETQYF. The CDR3, as DNA: TGTGCCAGCAGCCCCCCCAGGGCCGTAGGAGAGACCCAGTACTTC.

This clonotype turned up a few times. This chain connects TRBV7-6 to TRBJ1-3, with a weak D call TRBD1 (5 bases). The V gene lost 5 bases and the J gene lost 1 base, with 15 bases spanning the gap. CDR3 length: 16 amino acids. Germline V CDR1 and CDR2: SGHVS, FNYEAQ. CDR3 nucleotide sequence: TGTGCCAGCAGCGCCCTCGCCGGGGCTTCTGGAAACACCATATATTTT. Encoded protein: CASSALAGASGNTIYF.

CDR3 sequence reads: CASRARDSELDPGNTIYF. Here the CDR3 DNA reads TGTGCCAGCAGGGCCAGGGACAGCGAGCTAGACCCTGGAAACACCATATATTTT. This sequence joins TRBV7-4 and TRBJ1-3, with 7 bases aligning to TRBD1. V lost 6 bases and J lost 2; bases outside the gene matches: 16. CDR3 length: 18 amino acids. The germline V gene has CDR1 SGHVT and CDR2 SQSDAQ.

This chain joins TRBV7-8 and TRBJ1-5, with a tentative D call TRBD1 (6 bases). From germline, CDR1 is SGHVS and CDR2 FQNEAQ. This CDR3 has 14 amino acids. Trimming left V 5 bases short and J 6 bases short, with 14 bases between. The CDR3 sequence is CASSASGASQPQHF. CDR3 nucleotides: TGTGCCAGCAGCGCCTCAGGGGCGTCTCAGCCCCAGCATTTT.